The 29 T cell receptor beta chains given below trace back to one sample, sequenced in a study of PD-1 blockade in classical Hodgkin lymphoma. Profiled with immunoSEQ multiplex PCR; TCRdb holds only in-frame clones, not every one. The sample includes about 50,000 clones, 88% of them seen just once. There was relapse after autologous stem cell transplantation in every patient, and there was variation in brentuximab vedotin exposure. Sequencing used peripheral blood mononuclear cells (PBMCs), obtained before the second cycle of nivolumab. All receptors derive from a human donor with classical Hodgkin lymphoma.

This clone has a handful of counts. This chain joins TRBV5-1 and TRBJ1-1, with D unclear. Germline CDR1 and CDR2: SGHRS and YFSETQ. V gave up 4 bases and J gave up 6 bases, with 16 bases separating them. This CDR3 spans 14 amino acids. The CDR3 bases are TGCGCCAGCAGCCCGGAGGGAGGTTCTGCTGAAGCTTTCTTT. It codes for CASSPEGGSAEAFF. The full variable domain, in which reference TRBV5-1 and TRBJ1-1 provide the parts outside the CDR3, is KAGVTQTPRYLIKTRGQQVTLSCSPISGHRSVSWYQQTPGQGLQFLFEYFSETQRNKGNFPGRFSGRQFSNSRSEMNVSTLELGDSALYLCASSPEGGSAEAFFGQGTRLTVV.

The CDR3 loop reads CASSTYSGGATDTQYF. DNA for the CDR3: TGCGCCAGCAGCACCTATAGCGGGGGAGCCACAGATACGCAGTATTTT. The genes are TRBV5-1 and TRBJ2-3; 9 nucleotides agree with TRBD2. After removal of 4 bases from V and 2 bases from J, the junction contained 8 bases not matched to a gene. CDR1 SGHRS and CDR2 YFSETQ come from the germline V gene. The CDR3 covers 16 residues.

V and J are TRBV28 and TRBJ1-6; D unclear. Germline-derived CDR1 and CDR2 are MDHEN and SYDVKM. CDR3 length: 14 residues. V was clipped by 8 bases and J by 8 bases, with 16 bases between them. CDR3 in DNA: TGTGCCAGCTCAGGACTCCCGGATGATTCACCCCTCCACTTT. Translating it yields CASSGLPDDSPLHF. Drawing the rest from reference TRBV28 and TRBJ1-6, the complete variable domain is DVKVTQSSRYLVKRTGEKVFLECVQDMDHENMFWYRQDPGLGLRLIYFSYDVKMKEKGDIPEGYSVSREKKERFSLILESASTNQTSMYLCASSGLPDDSPLHFGNGTRLTVT.

This clone has more than one count but fewer than ten. This chain links TRBV4-2 with TRBJ2-5; 11 bases agree with TRBD2. This CDR3 is built from 17 residues. Trimming at V came to 5 bases and at J to 1 base, leaving 9 bases not matched to a gene. Germline V CDR1 and CDR2: LGHNA, YNFKEQ. CDR3 coding DNA: TGTGCCAGCAGCGGTTTTCTAGCGGGGGGAAGCCAAGAGACCCAGTACTTC. Translation gives CASSGFLAGGSQETQYF.

This clone came up once. V is TRBV9 and J is TRBJ1-2; no reliable D call. The CDR3 contains 13 residues. Trimming cost V 2 bases and J 3 bases, with 8 bases left between them. Germline values: CDR1 SGDLS, CDR2 YYNGEE. CDR3 in DNA: TGTGCCAGCAGCGTCCGCGTCGACTATGGCTACACCTTC. As protein: CASSVRVDYGYTF.

The V gene is TRBV5-5, the J gene TRBJ2-3; 9 bases are shared with TRBD1. The CDR3 totals 16 residues. Trimming cost V 5 bases and J 1 base; bases outside gene matches: 8. Germline values: CDR1 SGHKS, CDR2 YYEKEE (reference sequence). CDR3 loop: CASSKEDRGGTDTQYF. CDR3 sequence (DNA): TGTGCCAGCAGTAAAGAGGACAGGGGAGGCACAGATACGCAGTATTTT.

This clone was detected only once. The chain employs TRBV9 and TRBJ2-1; either TRBD1 or TRBD2 may supply D (6 bases each). Germline CDR1 SGDLS, CDR2 YYNGEE. The length of the CDR3 is 15 residues. Trimming took off 0 bases at V and 0 bases at J, with 7 bases between the two ends. This chain's CDR3 is CASSVGGASYNEQFF. CDR3 nucleotides: TGTGCCAGCAGCGTAGGGGGGGCCTCCTACAATGAGCAGTTCTTC.

The J gene is TRBJ2-7, the V gene TRBV7-8; the D gene could be TRBD1 or TRBD2 (5 bases each). Germline V gene data show CDR1 as SGHVS and CDR2 as FQNEAQ. The CDR3 sequence is 12 residues long. The V gene lost 5 bases and the J gene lost 6 bases, with 11 bases spanning the gap. CDR3 in amino acids: CASSKQGTEQYF. The DNA for the CDR3 is TGTGCCAGCAGCAAACAAGGGACCGAGCAGTACTTC.

This chain links TRBV7-9 with TRBJ2-3; TRBD2 matches at 9 bases. The germline CDR1 and CDR2 sequences are SEHNR and FQNEAQ (reference sequence). V was clipped by 4 bases and J by 6 bases; unmatched bases: 2. There are 13 residues in the CDR3. CDR3 sequence (DNA): TGTGCCAGCAGCTCAAGCGGGGGGGATACGCAGTATTTT. Translating gives CASSSSGGDTQYF.

The V call is TRBV11-2, the J call TRBJ2-1, with D unresolved. The CDR3 covers 12 residues. V lost 3 bases to trimming and J lost 6 bases, with 6 bases between them. Germline loops: CDR1 SGHAT, CDR2 FQNNGV. CDR3 in amino acids: CASSLKGNEQFF. The CDR3 DNA sequence: TGTGCCAGCAGCTTGAAGGGCAATGAGCAGTTCTTC.

The V gene is TRBV2, the J gene TRBJ2-2, with unresolved D. V gave up 8 bases and J gave up 7 bases, with 11 bases separating them. The germline gives CDR1 SNHLY, CDR2 FYNNEI. This CDR3 spans 12 amino acids. The CDR3 sequence is CASFAWGGELFF. CDR3 DNA sequence: TGTGCCAGCTTCGCGTGGGGCGGGGAGCTGTTTTTT.

The V call is TRBV7-2, the J call TRBJ1-4, with D possibly being TRBD1 (6 bases). The CDR3 has 15 amino acids. The germline gives CDR1 SGHTA, CDR2 FQGNSA. V was pared by 5 bases and J by 4 bases, with 14 bases between. CDR3 bases: TGTGCCAGCAGCATTCAGGGGAGGGTTAATGAAAAACTGTTTTTT. It codes for CASSIQGRVNEKLFF.

The chain has TRBV19 and TRBJ1-4; D uncertain. The germline V and J ends were trimmed by 3 bases and 5 bases, with 10 bases remaining between them. This CDR3 spans 14 amino acids. Germline lookup yields CDR1 LNHDA and CDR2 SQIVND (reference sequence). This CDR3 reads CASSIERMNEKLFF. As DNA, the CDR3 is TGTGCCAGTAGTATCGAACGGATGAATGAAAAACTGTTTTTT.

In its sample, this clone was seen once. This chain links TRBV5-1 with TRBJ1-4, with 10 bases aligning to TRBD1. This CDR3 is 14 amino acids long. Trimming cost V 4 bases and J 6 bases; bases outside gene matches: 3. Germline V gene data show CDR1 as SGHRS and CDR2 as YFSETQ. The CDR3 region is CASSGTGEDEKLFF. The CDR3 nucleotides read TGCGCCAGCAGCGGGACAGGGGAGGATGAAAAACTGTTTTTT.

This clone has just a few counts. This chain connects TRBV10-3 to TRBJ2-5; the D gene is possibly TRBD1 (5 bases). V shed 0 bases and J shed 5 bases, with 13 bases lying between them. The CDR3 is 15 residues long. Germline V lookup: CDR1 ENHRY, CDR2 SYGVKD. DNA for the CDR3: TGTGCCATCAGTGAGTCACGATCACCAGGGGAGACCCAGTACTTC. Amino acids: CAISESRSPGETQYF.

As to this clone: Other DNA variants within this sample encode the same CDR3. The rearrangement links TRBV5-1 to TRBJ1-2, with TRBD1 matching over 7 bases. The trim removed 0 bases at V and 2 bases at J, leaving 4 bases unmatched. Germline loops: CDR1 SGHRS, CDR2 YFSETQ. The CDR3 is 15 amino acids. The CDR3 bases are TGCGCCAGCAGCTTGGGGGACAGTTCGAACTATGGCTACACCTTC. It codes for CASSLGDSSNYGYTF.

This chain uses TRBV16 with TRBJ2-7, with D uncertain. This CDR3 is 14 amino acids long. V dropped 0 bases and J dropped 4 bases, with 10 bases sitting between them. Germline CDR1 reads KGHSY; CDR2 reads FQNENV. CDR3 DNA sequence: TGTGCCAGCAGCCAATCTTACAGAGATTACGAGCAGTACTTC. Protein product: CASSQSYRDYEQYF.

The rearrangement links TRBV28 to TRBJ2-5; the match to TRBD2 covers 9 bases. The V and J ends lost 4 bases and 5 bases, in that order; junction bases with no gene match: 2. CDR1 is MDHEN and CDR2 is SYDVKM in the germline V gene. CDR3 length: 13 amino acids. CDR3 DNA: TGTGCCAGCAGTTGGACTAGCGTTGAGACCCAGTACTTC. It is translated as CASSWTSVETQYF. The entire variable domain, with the rest obtained from reference TRBV28 and TRBJ2-5, is as follows: DVKVTQSSRYLVKRTGEKVFLECVQDMDHENMFWYRQDPGLGLRLIYFSYDVKMKEKGDIPEGYSVSREKKERFSLILESASTNQTSMYLCASSWTSVETQYFGPGTRLLVL.

This clone was recorded a few times. The CDR3 protein is CASSLGQGDNQPQHF. For the CDR3, the DNA is TGTGCCAGCAGCTTAGGGCAGGGGGACAATCAGCCCCAGCATTTT. The J gene is TRBJ1-5, the V gene TRBV7-9; TRBD1 matches 7 bases. The V gene's germline CDR1 is SEHNR and CDR2 FQNEAQ (reference sequence). This CDR3 region has 15 residues. After removal of 1 base from V and 3 bases from J, the junction contained 3 bases not matched to a gene.

The chain is built from TRBV18 and TRBJ2-1, with 11 bases that match TRBD2. The CDR3 has 19 residues. V dropped 2 bases and J dropped 9; count of bases not matched to a gene: 18. CDR1 and CDR2 (germline): KGHSH, LQKENI. CDR3 bases: TGTGCCAGCTCACCAACGGGACAGACAATAGCGGGGGGGCTCGGTGAGCAGTTCTTC. Protein: CASSPTGQTIAGGLGEQFF.

This clone was picked up one time. The chain recombines TRBV5-1 with TRBJ2-7; the match to TRBD1 covers 7 bases. Germline V gives CDR1 SGHRS, CDR2 YFSETQ. CDR3 size: 15 residues. Trimming cost V 0 bases and J 3 bases; bases outside gene matches: 6. The CDR3 loop reads CASSLEVTGFYEQYF. The CDR3 DNA is TGCGCCAGCAGCTTGGAGGTGACAGGGTTCTACGAGCAGTACTTC.

CDR3: CARPVAGTATHGYTF. The CDR3 DNA is TGTGCCAGACCGGTGGCAGGGACAGCAACTCATGGCTACACCTTC. The V gene is TRBV2, the J gene TRBJ1-2; 7 bases are a match to TRBD1. Trimming cost V 9 bases and J 6 bases; bases outside gene matches: 16. In germline, CDR1 is SNHLY, CDR2 FYNNEI. The CDR3 is made up of 15 amino acids. The variable domain in full, completed from reference TRBV2 and TRBJ1-2, reads EPEVTQTPSHQVTQMGQEVILRCVPISNHLYFYWYRQILGQKVEFLVSFYNNEISEKSEIFDDQFSVERPDGSNFTLKIRSTKLEDSAMYFCARPVAGTATHGYTFGSGTRLTVV.

The chain links TRBV5-1 to TRBJ1-1; D gene ambiguous. V lost 0 bases to trimming and J lost 8 bases, with 11 bases between them. The germline V gene has CDR1 SGHRS and CDR2 YFSETQ. The CDR3 has 13 residues. CDR3 bases: TGCGCCAGCAGCTTGGAGAGGGAAAGGGAAGCTTTCTTT. This codes for CASSLEREREAFF.

This clone showed up just once. The J gene is TRBJ2-7, the V gene TRBV4-1, with TRBD2 matching 10 bases. This CDR3 has 15 residues. The germline V gene has CDR1 MGHRA and CDR2 YSYEKL. V shed 4 bases and J 3 bases; nucleotides not matched to a gene: 6. CDR3: CASSPGGLALYEQYF. DNA of the CDR3: TGCGCCAGCAGCCCGGGGGGACTAGCGCTCTACGAGCAGTACTTC.

CDR3 sequence (DNA): TGCGCCAGCATGACCATGGGCAGGGGTCCCACCGGGGAGCTGTTTTTT. Its translation: CASMTMGRGPTGELFF. The chain uses TRBV5-1 and TRBJ2-2, with a possible D match to TRBD1 (6 bases). The germline V gene encodes CDR1 SGHRS and CDR2 YFSETQ. V lost 6 bases, J lost 4 bases, and 19 bases lay in between. The CDR3 runs to 16 residues.

The CDR3 region has the DNA TGCGCCAGCAGCTTGGCAAAGGGTAACACTGAAGCTTTCTTT. This translates into CASSLAKGNTEAFF. The chain has TRBV5-1 and TRBJ1-1; D call uncertain. Trimming removed 0 bases from V and 2 bases from J, with 8 bases in between. Germline values: CDR1 SGHRS, CDR2 YFSETQ. The CDR3 covers 14 residues.

The J gene is TRBJ1-4, the V gene TRBV28, with D unresolved. Looked up from germline, CDR1 is MDHEN and CDR2 is SYDVKM. Trimming shortened V by 7 bases and J by 5 bases, and 20 bases separated the two germline ends. The CDR3 loop spans 16 amino acids. Written as DNA, the CDR3 is TGTGCCAGCACCCGCCCAGATCGATTGGGAAATGAAAAACTGTTTTTT. Its protein product is CASTRPDRLGNEKLFF.

The V gene is TRBV5-1, the J gene TRBJ1-1; 9 bases are shared with TRBD1. The CDR3 is 14 residues long. The J segment lost 1 base and the V segment lost 3 bases, leaving 1 base of the junction unmatched. The germline gives CDR1 SGHRS, CDR2 YFSETQ. In DNA, the CDR3 is TGCGCCAGCAGCTCGGACAGGGGGAACACTGAAGCTTTCTTT. It codes for CASSSDRGNTEAFF.

This chain connects TRBV7-9 to TRBJ2-1; TRBD1 aligns across 7 bases. V lost 1 base to trimming and J lost 2 bases; unmatched junction nucleotides: 11. CDR1 and CDR2 (germline): SEHNR, FQNEAQ (reference sequence). CDR3 size: 18 residues. The CDR3 loop is CASSLGRLDRVPYNEQFF. CDR3 DNA: TGTGCCAGCAGCTTAGGTCGGCTTGACAGGGTACCCTACAATGAGCAGTTCTTC. The whole variable domain, remainder taken from reference TRBV7-9 and TRBJ2-1, is DTGVSQNPRHKITKRGQNVTFRCDPISEHNRLYWYRQTLGQGPEFLTYFQNEAQLEKSRLLSDRFSAERPKGSFSTLEIQRTEQGDSAMYLCASSLGRLDRVPYNEQFFGPGTRLTVL.